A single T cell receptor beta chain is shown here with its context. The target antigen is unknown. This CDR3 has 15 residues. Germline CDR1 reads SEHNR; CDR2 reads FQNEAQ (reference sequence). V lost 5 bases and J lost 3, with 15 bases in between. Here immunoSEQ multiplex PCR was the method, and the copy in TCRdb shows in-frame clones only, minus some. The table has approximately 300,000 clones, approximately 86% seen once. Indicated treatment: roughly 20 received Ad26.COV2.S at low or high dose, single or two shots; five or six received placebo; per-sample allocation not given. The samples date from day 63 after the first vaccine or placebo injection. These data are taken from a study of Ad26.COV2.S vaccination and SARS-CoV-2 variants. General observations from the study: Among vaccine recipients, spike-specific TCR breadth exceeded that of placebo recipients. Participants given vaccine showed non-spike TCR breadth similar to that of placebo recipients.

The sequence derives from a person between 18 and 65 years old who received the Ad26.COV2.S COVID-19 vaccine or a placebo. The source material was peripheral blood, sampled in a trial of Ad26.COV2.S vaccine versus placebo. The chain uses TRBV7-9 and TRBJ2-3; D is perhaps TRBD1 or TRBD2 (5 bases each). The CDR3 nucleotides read TGTGCCAGCAGCGTAACTACTGGGGGAACAGATACGCAGTATTTT. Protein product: CASSVTTGGTDTQYF.